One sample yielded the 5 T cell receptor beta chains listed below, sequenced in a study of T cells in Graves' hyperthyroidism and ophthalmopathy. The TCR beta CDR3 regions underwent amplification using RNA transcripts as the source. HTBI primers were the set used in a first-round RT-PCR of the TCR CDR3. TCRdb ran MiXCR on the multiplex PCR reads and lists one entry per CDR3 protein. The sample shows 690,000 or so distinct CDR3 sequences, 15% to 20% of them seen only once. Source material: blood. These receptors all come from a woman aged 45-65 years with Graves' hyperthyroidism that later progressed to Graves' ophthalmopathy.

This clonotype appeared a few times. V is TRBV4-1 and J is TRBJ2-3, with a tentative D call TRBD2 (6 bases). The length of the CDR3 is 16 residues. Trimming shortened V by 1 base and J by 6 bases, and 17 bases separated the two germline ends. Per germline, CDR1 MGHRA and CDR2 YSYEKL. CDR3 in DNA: TGCGCCAGCAGCCAAGTCCTAACGCGGGGATCCGATACGCAGTATTTT. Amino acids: CASSQVLTRGSDTQYF.

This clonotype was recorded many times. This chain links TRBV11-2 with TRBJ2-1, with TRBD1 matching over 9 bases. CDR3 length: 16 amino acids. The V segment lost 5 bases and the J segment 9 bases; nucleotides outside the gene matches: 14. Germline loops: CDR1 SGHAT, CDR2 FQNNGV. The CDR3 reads CASSHGQGLETGEQFF. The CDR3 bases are TGTGCCAGCAGCCATGGACAGGGGTTGGAGACTGGTGAGCAGTTCTTC. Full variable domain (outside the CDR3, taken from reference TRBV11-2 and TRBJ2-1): EAGVAQSPRYKIIEKRQSVAFWCNPISGHATLYWYQQILGQGPKLLIQFQNNGVVDDSQLPKDRFSAERLKGVDSTLKIQPAKLEDSAVYLCASSHGQGLETGEQFFGPGTRLTVL.

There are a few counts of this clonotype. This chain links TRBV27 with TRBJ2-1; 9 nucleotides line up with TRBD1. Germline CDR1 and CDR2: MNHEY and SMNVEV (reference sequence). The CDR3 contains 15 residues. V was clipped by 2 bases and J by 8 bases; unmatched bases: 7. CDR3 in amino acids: CASSLDTGGWDEQFF. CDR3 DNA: TGTGCCAGCAGTTTAGATACAGGGGGCTGGGATGAGCAGTTCTTC.

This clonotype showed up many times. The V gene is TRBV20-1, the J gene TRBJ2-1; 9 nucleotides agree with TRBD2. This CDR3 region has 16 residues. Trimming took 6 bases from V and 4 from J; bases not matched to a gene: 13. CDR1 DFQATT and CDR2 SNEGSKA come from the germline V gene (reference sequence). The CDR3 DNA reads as TGCAGTGCGCCGCGTTATGCGCGGGGGGGTTACAATGAGCAGTTCTTC. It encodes CSAPRYARGGYNEQFF.

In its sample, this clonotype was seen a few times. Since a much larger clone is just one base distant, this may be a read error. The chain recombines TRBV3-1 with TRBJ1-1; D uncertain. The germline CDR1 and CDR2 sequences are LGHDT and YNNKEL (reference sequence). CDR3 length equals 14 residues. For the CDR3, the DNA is TGTGCCAGCAGCCAAGTAACAACGAACACTGAAGCTTCCTTT. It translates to CASSQVTTNTEASF.